These 12 T cell receptor beta chains share one sample of origin, sequenced in a study of CD8 T cells in Susac syndrome. RNA, at about 0.45 to 1 ug, was reverse transcribed with random hexamers. From the immunoSEQ multiplex PCR reads, TCRdb called clonotypes with MiXCR, one entry per CDR3 protein. The sample carries approximately 170,000 distinct CDR3 sequences, 85% to 95% recorded once. The sequenced material came from CD4+ T cells from PBMCs. The receptors here all came from a human donor in good health.

The gene calls are TRBV20-1 and TRBJ2-5; possible D gene TRBD2, 6 bases. Trimming cost V 5 bases and J 5 bases, with 12 bases left between them. Per the germline V gene, CDR1 is DFQATT and CDR2 is SNEGSKA (reference sequence). The CDR3 covers 12 residues. DNA of the CDR3: TGCAGTGCTGGTGGGGACTCCGAGACCCAGTACTTC. This gives the protein CSAGGDSETQYF.

This chain links TRBV12-5 with TRBJ1-6; 7 bases fit TRBD1. The ends lost 9 bases at V and 7 bases at J; junction bases unmatched: 9. This CDR3 contains 14 residues. Germline values: CDR1 LGHNT, CDR2 FRNRAP. CDR3: CASTGTDYNSPLHF. The CDR3 nucleotides read TGTGCTAGCACCGGGACAGATTACAATTCACCCCTCCACTTT.

V usage is TRBV3-1 and J usage is TRBJ2-7, with a tentative D call TRBD2 (6 bases). Trimming removed 1 base from V and 0 bases from J, with 7 bases in between. Per germline, CDR1 LGHDT and CDR2 YNNKEL (reference sequence). This CDR3 is built from 14 residues. DNA of the CDR3: TGTGCCAGCAGCCAAGGTAGCGGCTCCTACGAGCAGTACTTC. Residues: CASSQGSGSYEQYF.

V gene TRBV5-1 combines with J gene TRBJ2-5, with TRBD2 identical over 10 bases. This CDR3 has 15 amino acids. CDR1 and CDR2 from the germline V gene are SGHRS and YFSETQ. The ends lost 5 bases at V and 0 bases at J; junction bases unmatched: 4. The CDR3 sequence is CASRRGLADQETQYF. CDR3 coding DNA: TGCGCCAGCAGGCGCGGACTAGCGGACCAAGAGACCCAGTACTTC.

This clonotype was seen once. This sequence joins TRBV7-9 and TRBJ2-1; a possible D gene is TRBD2 (6 bases). This CDR3 has 14 residues. Germline V gene sequence: CDR1 SEHNR, CDR2 FQNEAQ (reference sequence). The ends were cut back, 0 bases at V and 6 bases at J, with 9 bases in the middle. The CDR3 loop is CASSLAGDSNEQFF. The CDR3 DNA reads as TGTGCCAGCAGCTTAGCGGGGGACTCCAATGAGCAGTTCTTC.

The genes are TRBV20-1 and TRBJ2-2; the match to TRBD1 covers 8 bases. This CDR3 region has 15 residues. V shed 3 bases and J 0 bases; nucleotides not matched to a gene: 3. Germline V gene data show CDR1 as DFQATT and CDR2 as SNEGSKA (reference sequence). This CDR3 is CSARGQETNTGELFF. In DNA form, the CDR3 reads TGCAGTGCTAGGGGACAGGAGACGAACACCGGGGAGCTGTTTTTT.

This clonotype was detected only once. The rearrangement links TRBV6-5 to TRBJ2-7; TRBD1 agrees at 8 bases. The CDR3 has 15 amino acids. V was pared by 2 bases and J by 0 bases, with 3 bases of the junction left unmatched. Germline CDR1 is MNHEY and CDR2 is SVGAGI. CDR3 loop: CASSYSTGGSYEQYF. CDR3 sequence (DNA): TGTGCCAGCAGTTACAGCACAGGGGGCTCCTACGAGCAGTACTTC.

V is TRBV9 and J is TRBJ1-5; possibly TRBD1 for D (6 bases). V gave up 4 bases and J gave up 0 bases, with 14 bases separating them. CDR1 and CDR2 from the germline V gene are SGDLS and YYNGEE. The CDR3 has 16 residues. The CDR3 DNA reads as TGTGCCAGCAGCACTGGGACACCCCTTAGCAATCAGCCCCAGCATTTT. Its protein is CASSTGTPLSNQPQHF.

This clonotype has a single count. The rearrangement joins TRBV6-6 to TRBJ2-7; D is undetermined. The CDR3 sequence is 14 residues long. V was clipped by 0 bases and J by 2 bases, with 8 bases between them. Germline V gives CDR1 MNHNY, CDR2 SVGAGI (reference sequence). The CDR3 is CASSYSGRTYEQYF. The DNA for the CDR3 is TGTGCCAGCAGTTACTCGGGCAGGACCTACGAGCAGTACTTC.

The V call is TRBV11-2, the J call TRBJ2-2; TRBD1 agrees at 11 bases. Germline V CDR1 and CDR2: SGHAT, FQNNGV. The CDR3 has 17 amino acids. J gave up 6 bases and V 3 bases, and 9 bases lay outside the gene matches. The CDR3 DNA sequence: TGTGCCAGCAGCTTCGCCGGACAGGGGGCAGCGGCCGGGGAGCTGTTTTTT. Its protein is CASSFAGQGAAAGELFF.

V gene TRBV15 combines with J gene TRBJ2-1; D is perhaps TRBD2 (5 bases). This CDR3 spans 12 amino acids. Germline lookup yields CDR1 LNHNV and CDR2 YYDKDF (reference sequence). Trimming cost V 4 bases and J 12 bases, with 13 bases left between them. The CDR3 DNA reads as TGTGCCACCAGCAACCAAGGACTTAGGCAGTTCTTC. Translating gives CATSNQGLRQFF.

V usage is TRBV29-1 and J usage is TRBJ1-1; no clear D. The CDR3 covers 13 residues. The V end was cut by 0 bases, the J end by 5 bases, with 10 bases between. Germline V gene sequence: CDR1 SQVTM, CDR2 ANQGSEA. The CDR3 spells CSVEEGLGTEAFF. In DNA form, the CDR3 reads TGCAGCGTTGAAGAAGGGTTGGGAACTGAAGCTTTCTTT. Full variable domain (outside the CDR3, taken from reference TRBV29-1 and TRBJ1-1): SAVISQKPSRDICQRGTSLTIQCQVDSQVTMMFWYRQQPGQSLTLIATANQGSEATYESGFVIDKFPISRPNLTFSTLTVSNMSPEDSSIYLCSVEEGLGTEAFFGQGTRLTVV.